Given below is one TCR beta chain in context. Its antigen is unknown. Method: immunoSEQ multiplex PCR; TCRdb's copy keeps in-frame clones and lacks some. The sample has 150,000 or so clones, about 92% seen once; the top ten hold under 2.5%. This record comes from a study of T cell responses to AZD1222 COVID-19 vaccine. The V gene's germline CDR1 is LNHDA and CDR2 SQIVND (reference sequence). After removal of 4 bases from V and 4 bases from J, the junction contained 9 bases not matched to a gene. The CDR3 has 16 amino acids. Whole-study results and caveats: Every sample of the repertoires postdated the peak T cell response. Spike-specific TCR breadth and depth both grew after two AZD1222 doses. White British people made up most donors, females outnumbered males, and clonal diversity was possibly underestimated. CD4 TCRs covered the whole spike, strongest at regions 160-218 and 743-854.

The V gene is TRBV19, the J gene TRBJ2-3; 9 nucleotides match TRBD2. Sample: peripheral blood, taken on day 0 of AZD1222 vaccination. This receptor was identified in an adult in good health. The CDR3 protein is CASSNLAGGQADTQYF. The CDR3 DNA reads TGTGCCAGTAGTAATCTGGCGGGGGGGCAAGCAGATACGCAGTATTTT.